Detailed here is one T cell receptor beta chain. The target of this receptor is not known. Relative to the germline gene, one junction end is altered; a read error may explain this. This specimen comes from a study of tumor-infiltrating lymphocytes in primary liver carcinoma (dated by TCRdb to the late 2010s). For context, the study as a whole: Between late 2015 and March 2016, a few patients in China with histopathologically diagnosed primary liver carcinoma had surgical resection. A total of roughly 35 specimens from 5 patients underwent TCRbeta repertoire sequencing, comprising about 25 tumor regions, 5 adjacent noncancerous liver tissues and 5 peripheral blood samples. Roughly 3.5 to 8 million productive TCRbeta reads were obtained per sample, and no significant difference in read depth was found between tissue types. The five patients had tumors staged T1-T3 N0M0, with maximum diameters ranging from about 4.2 to 11 cm. Across five regions of each liver tumor, along with adjacent normal tissue and blood, the study brought together TCRbeta repertoire sequencing, expression microarrays and whole-exome sequencing. The five patients, three men and two women aged 30 to 69 years, had hepatocellular carcinoma (four) or combined HCC and intrahepatic cholangiocarcinoma (one). Reproducibility between technical replicate repertoires was high, with correlation coefficients above 0.95 and mean shared-clone rates about 0.9. The paper as a whole reports these results and caveats: Repertoire overlap was higher between tumor regions (mean about 36%) than tumor-adjacent (around 17%) or tumor-blood (approximately 14%) pairs, consistent with antigen-driven expansion. Compared with blood, tumors had a significantly larger share of the repertoire taken up by the top 250 clones (p = 0.039). Only five patients were included in the study, and the authors note that the findings should be validated in a larger study. Since the samples were bulk and unsorted, there was no way to compare CD4+ and CD8+ T cell repertoires. Only the TCR beta chain was sequenced, so true repertoire diversity is likely underestimated because unpaired alpha chains were not captured.

Using a constant-region primer and ProtoScript II reverse transcriptase, TCRbeta-specific cDNA was reverse-transcribed from 450 to 650 ng total RNA. The TCRbeta libraries were prepared through three rounds of nested multiplex PCR following a slightly modified ARM-PCR procedure. Each of the first two PCR rounds ran for approximately 10 cycles using multiplex TRBV1-TRBV30 forward primers together with a Cbeta reverse primer. A final 25-cycle PCR with Deep VentR polymerase added sample barcodes and Illumina adapters. Before sequencing, amplicons of 200-500 bp were purified from gel using a QIAquick gel extraction kit. The TCRbeta amplicons were sequenced with 250-bp paired-end reads on an Illumina HiSeq 2500. From the authors' description of their analysis: Quality trimming of reads was performed with Trimmomatic v0.33, and paired reads were merged with FLASH v1.2.11 so that full CDR3 sequences could be recovered. V, D and J germline segments were assigned to the rearranged TCRbeta sequences by MiGEC v1.2.1b. Clonotype statistics and Shannon-Wiener diversity indices were calculated with VDJtools v1.0.0. Except for diversity analysis, only the 250 most abundant clonotypes of each sample were used in subsequent analyses to reduce sampling bias. TCRdb trimmed the raw reads at Q25, called clones with MiXCR and kept productive beta chains. Records with the same CDR3 protein are collapsed into one entry carrying the most frequent genes and DNA. The V and J calls here are based on TCRdb, not the publication. The sample profile shows about 310,000 distinct CDR3 sequences; more than 55% of them were found once. Roughly 9% of the sample is held by the ten biggest clonotypes.

CDR1 and CDR2 are drawn from the germline V gene: SGHAT, FQNNGV. The CDR3 runs 13 residues from the cysteine to the phenylalanine. CDR3 DNA is the only sequence kept; it has 39 bases, read in frame from the first base. Blood RNA was extracted from unsorted whole blood with TRIzol reagent; germline DNA came from the DNeasy Blood & Tissue kit. At the time of sampling, the patients had chronic HBV infection and had not received any treatment. Before surgery, 3 to 5 milliliters of peripheral blood were collected into K2EDTA tubes. The sequenced material came from peripheral blood. The source of this sequence is a man aged 40-49 years with primary liver carcinoma and hepatitis B virus infection. Recombination joined TRBV11-2 with TRBJ1-5, with the D gene too uncertain to name. The CDR3 here reads CASNLSDYQSQHF. The sequence in DNA is TGTGCCAGCAACTTAAGCGATTATCAGTCCCAGCATTTT.